The 6 T cell receptor beta chains reported below all come from one sample, sequenced in a study of OX40 agonist ivuxolimab in advanced cancers. Assay: immunoSEQ multiplex PCR; the TCRdb copy retains only in-frame clones and omits some. This table has about 35,000 clones, 65% to 80% appearing once. The source material was CD4+ or CD8+ T cells sorted from blood, sampled in a trial of the OX40 agonist ivuxolimab. The source of these receptors is an adult with an advanced solid tumor such as melanoma, head and neck, liver or kidney cancer.

This chain connects TRBV7-3 to TRBJ1-5; perhaps TRBD1 as D (6 bases). Trimming pared 3 bases from V and 6 bases from J, leaving 12 bases between. Germline CDR1 is SGHTA and CDR2 is FQGTGA. CDR3 length equals 14 residues. The CDR3 loop reads CASSFRGGGQPQHF. CDR3 sequence (DNA): TGTGCCAGCAGCTTCCGGGGGGGCGGTCAGCCCCAGCATTTT.

DNA for the CDR3: TGTGCCAGCAGCCCAAATTTAGCGGGAACCTACGAGCAGTACTTC. This encodes CASSPNLAGTYEQYF. This sequence joins TRBV5-4 and TRBJ2-7, with TRBD2 matching 8 bases. CDR3 length: 15 amino acids. V shed 4 bases and J 2 bases; nucleotides not matched to a gene: 8. The germline V gene has CDR1 SGHNT and CDR2 YYREEE (reference sequence).

About this clone itself: The conserved final phenylalanine or tryptophan is absent from the CDR3, which likely points to a read error. The chain recombines TRBV4-1 with TRBJ2-7, with D maybe TRBD1 (6 bases). The CDR3 consists of 13 residues. CDR1 and CDR2 from the germline V gene are MGHRA and YSYEKL. Trimming removed 3 bases from V and 4 bases from J, with 10 bases in between. CDR3 protein: CASSHLQGYEQYL. The CDR3 region has the DNA TGCGCCAGCAGCCACCTACAGGGTTACGAGCAGTACCTC.

V usage is TRBV28 and J usage is TRBJ2-2; 11 bases match TRBD2. Germline lookup yields CDR1 MDHEN and CDR2 SYDVKM. The ends lost 10 bases at V and 4 bases at J; junction bases unmatched: 5. The CDR3 has 14 residues. CDR3: CATIAGGLTGELFF. The CDR3 DNA reads TGTGCCACCATAGCGGGGGGGCTCACCGGGGAGCTGTTTTTT.

The chain couples TRBV9 to TRBJ2-7, with 9 bases fitting TRBD1. Losses at the gene ends were 3 bases for V and 3 bases for J; bases not matched to a gene: 7. CDR1 and CDR2 from the germline V gene are SGDLS and YYNGEE. This CDR3 has 15 amino acids. The CDR3 region has the DNA TGTGCCAGCAGCGCACCGGGACAGGGACACTACGAGCAGTACTTC. This sequence encodes CASSAPGQGHYEQYF.

This clone was detected only a few times. This chain links TRBV2 with TRBJ2-7; TRBD1 might be the D (5 bases). Germline V gives CDR1 SNHLY, CDR2 FYNNEI. V lost 0 bases, J lost 5 bases, and 11 bases lay in between. The CDR3 runs 14 residues. Written as DNA, the CDR3 is TGTGCCAGCAGTGAAGCTTTAGGGGATGACGAGCAGTACTTC. It is translated as CASSEALGDDEQYF. Variable domain in full (rest from reference TRBV2 and TRBJ2-7): EPEVTQTPSHQVTQMGQEVILRCVPISNHLYFYWYRQILGQKVEFLVSFYNNEISEKSEIFDDQFSVERPDGSNFTLKIRSTKLEDSAMYFCASSEALGDDEQYFGPGTRLTVT.